This T cell receptor (beta chain) was captured in a study of blood T cell repertoires in COVID-19. V lost 3 bases, J lost 4 bases, and 3 bases stayed unmatched. Germline CDR1 and CDR2: MGHRA and YSYEKL. The CDR3 is 15 residues long. Assay: immunoSEQ multiplex PCR; the TCRdb copy retains only in-frame clones and omits some. The data contain almost 90,000 clones, approximately 88% of them singletons. The sample comprised peripheral blood. The clonotype was recovered from a man older than 75 with acute or convalescent COVID-19. The chain uses TRBV4-1 and TRBJ1-5; 10 bases agree with TRBD1. DNA of the CDR3: TGCGCCAGCAGCCAGCCGGGACAGGGGAATCAGCCCCAGCATTTT. Residues: CASSQPGQGNQPQHF.